These 8 T cell receptor beta chains share one sample of origin, sequenced in a study of cytomegalovirus exposure and HLA in healthy donors. The assay was immunoSEQ multiplex PCR, and TCRdb's table has in-frame clones only and misses some. The data hold over 200,000 clones, with 83% observed a single time. The specimen sequenced was PBMCs. Receptors were obtained from a young woman in good health and CMV-seronegative.

The V and J genes are TRBV11-2 and TRBJ2-7; D not resolved. CDR1 is SGHAT, CDR2 FQNNGV, per germline. This CDR3 region has 15 residues. Trimming cost V 2 bases and J 0 bases, with 11 bases left between them. CDR3 in amino acids: CASSLSGSSSYEQYF. The CDR3 DNA reads TGTGCCAGCAGCTTAAGTGGCTCTAGCTCCTACGAGCAGTACTTC.

This chain uses TRBV21-1 with TRBJ1-2. TRBV21-1 is a listed pseudogene. This CDR3 spans 11 amino acids. CDR3 sequence (DNA): TGTGCCAGCCTGAGGGGGGTTGGCTACACCTTC. This translates into CASLRGVGYTF.

Written as DNA, the CDR3 is TGTGCCAGCAGCATAACGACAGGAGTTGCAAATGAGCAGTTCTTC. As protein: CASSITTGVANEQFF. This chain uses TRBV5-4 with TRBJ2-1; tentative D call: TRBD1 (6 bases). The CDR3 runs to 15 residues. Trimming stripped 4 bases from V and 7 bases from J, with 18 bases between. Germline lookup yields CDR1 SGHNT and CDR2 YYREEE (reference sequence).

The chain has TRBV15 and TRBJ2-5, with 14 bases that match TRBD2. V dropped 1 base and J dropped 5; count of bases not matched to a gene: 15. The CDR3 has 20 amino acids. CDR1 is LNHNV, CDR2 YYDKDF, per germline (reference sequence). The CDR3 loop is CATSRVDVWGLAGEGETQYF. CDR3 in DNA: TGTGCCACCAGCAGAGTTGATGTCTGGGGACTAGCGGGAGAGGGCGAGACCCAGTACTTC.

The J gene is TRBJ2-2, the V gene TRBV4-1, with TRBD1 as a possible D gene (6 bases). CDR1 is MGHRA and CDR2 is YSYEKL in the germline V gene. The CDR3 spans 16 residues. With 4 bases removed from V and 2 bases from J, the gap between germline ends came to 14 bases. The CDR3 sequence is CASSPPGRGNTGELFF. The CDR3 DNA sequence: TGCGCCAGCAGCCCCCCGGGCAGGGGAAACACCGGGGAGCTGTTTTTT.

To note about this clone: Other DNA sequences in this specimen translate into the identical CDR3. V usage is TRBV5-1 and J usage is TRBJ1-1; D remains unclear. The V gene lost 3 bases and the J gene lost 1 base, with 10 bases spanning the gap. This CDR3 spans 14 amino acids. CDR1 SGHRS and CDR2 YFSETQ come from the germline V gene. CDR3 amino acids: CASSSGGPNTEAFF. CDR3 DNA sequence: TGCGCCAGCAGCTCCGGTGGTCCGAACACTGAAGCTTTCTTT. Filled out from reference TRBV5-1 and TRBJ1-1, the complete variable domain reads KAGVTQTPRYLIKTRGQQVTLSCSPISGHRSVSWYQQTPGQGLQFLFEYFSETQRNKGNFPGRFSGRQFSNSRSEMNVSTLELGDSALYLCASSSGGPNTEAFFGQGTRLTVV.

The genes are TRBV5-1 and TRBJ2-3, with TRBD2 matching over 15 bases. With V trimmed by 4 bases and J by 1 base, 7 bases remained unmatched. CDR1 and CDR2 (germline): SGHRS, YFSETQ. The CDR3 extends over 18 amino acids. DNA for the CDR3: TGCGCCAGCAGCCTCGGACTAGCGGGGGGGCGTCGCACAGATACGCAGTATTTT. Translated, it gives CASSLGLAGGRRTDTQYF.

The gene calls are TRBV6-1 and TRBJ1-1; D is uncertain. This CDR3 spans 14 amino acids. Trimming stripped 2 bases from V and 1 base from J, with 8 bases between. Germline CDR1 MNHNS, CDR2 SASEGT. The CDR3 is CASSEKSKNTEAFF. The CDR3 DNA is TGTGCCAGCAGTGAAAAATCCAAGAACACTGAAGCTTTCTTT.